The 12 T cell receptor beta chains below all came from one sample that was sequenced in a study of blood T cells in healthy people across ages (dated by TCRdb to between 2015 and 2017). Library generation was performed with 5' RACE. The data were produced on an Illumina HiSeq 2500. A second PCR of about 7 to 12 cycles was run with a J-beta primer mix and a sample-barcoded 5' primer. TCRdb applied fastp at Q25 and MiXCR to the public reads, then kept only in-frame beta chains. Entries are consolidated by CDR3 protein sequence, retaining the most common genes and DNA. In this sample the table shows about 1.4 million distinct CDR3 sequences, around 55% of which occur a single time. In total, the top ten clones hold over 5.5% of the sample. Sequencing was done on a sample of blood. All receptors come from a young man in good health.

V is TRBV4-1 and J is TRBJ2-5, with 10 bases that match TRBD2. V was pared by 0 bases and J by 5 bases, with 6 bases of the junction left unmatched. The CDR3 sequence is 16 residues long. CDR1 and CDR2 (germline): MGHRA, YSYEKL. The CDR3 is CASSQDGPSGSETQYF. CDR3 coding DNA: TGCGCCAGCAGCCAAGATGGGCCTAGCGGGAGTGAGACCCAGTACTTC.

The chain has TRBV18 and TRBJ2-7; TRBD1 matches 7 bases. The CDR3 consists of 13 residues. J gave up 7 bases and V 1 base, and 4 bases lay outside the gene matches. The V gene's germline CDR1 is KGHSH and CDR2 LQKENI. This CDR3 is CASSPRGGEEQYF. The CDR3 DNA reads TGTGCCAGCTCACCACGAGGGGGCGAAGAGCAGTACTTC.

The rearrangement uses TRBV10-3 and TRBJ2-4, with 12 nucleotides matching TRBD2. Matching the DNA end better, TRBJ2-7 makes the J call doubtful. Germline CDR1 ENHRY, CDR2 SYGVKD. The CDR3 totals 15 residues. Written as DNA, the CDR3 is TGTGCCATCAGTGGAGGGACTAGCGGGTCCTACGAGCAGTACTTC. Its translation: CAISGGTSGSYEQYF.

A few counts support this clonotype. The V and J genes are TRBV7-9 and TRBJ2-1; D perhaps matches TRBD1 (6 bases). V dropped 5 bases and J dropped 12 bases, with 20 bases sitting between them. Germline V lookup: CDR1 SEHNR, CDR2 FQNEAQ (reference sequence). The CDR3 is 14 amino acids. The CDR3 spells CASSPLFAQGSQFF. CDR3 sequence (DNA): TGTGCCAGCAGCCCCCTGTTTGCGCAGGGGTCGCAGTTCTTC.

The chain has TRBV27 and TRBJ2-7; D uncertain. With 1 base removed from V and 4 bases from J, the gap between germline ends came to 14 bases. CDR1 and CDR2 from the germline V gene are MNHEY and SMNVEV (reference sequence). The length of the CDR3 is 15 residues. The CDR3 DNA is TGTGCCAGCAGTTTATTATCAGGCTCGGGTTACGAGCAGTACTTC. It specifies CASSLLSGSGYEQYF.

CDR3 loop: CSAEGVSSDSPLHF. CDR3 nucleotides: TGCAGTGCCGAGGGTGTTTCAAGTGATTCACCCCTCCACTTT. The chain carries TRBV20-1 and TRBJ1-6; no clear D. The CDR3 contains 14 residues. Trimming pared 6 bases from V and 8 bases from J, leaving 17 bases between. The germline V gene encodes CDR1 DFQATT and CDR2 SNEGSKA (reference sequence).

The chain uses TRBV10-2 and TRBJ1-2; no clear D gene. With 8 bases removed from V and 4 bases from J, the gap between germline ends came to 8 bases. The CDR3 consists of 11 residues. Per the germline V gene, CDR1 is WSHSY and CDR2 is SAAADI. CDR3: CASGHIYGYTF. CDR3 nucleotides: TGCGCCAGCGGGCATATCTATGGCTACACCTTC.

The chain uses TRBV11-2 and TRBJ2-1, with 13 bases matching TRBD2. The CDR3 sequence is 18 residues long. Germline lookup yields CDR1 SGHAT and CDR2 FQNNGV. V lost 1 base and J lost 5; bases outside the gene matches: 8. The CDR3 sequence is CASSLVLGLAGINNEQFF. CDR3 nucleotides: TGTGCCAGCAGCTTAGTTCTGGGACTAGCGGGGATCAACAATGAGCAGTTCTTC.

This clonotype is a singleton in its sample. This chain uses TRBV2 with TRBJ2-2; D is possibly TRBD2 (6 bases). V dropped 6 bases and J dropped 10 bases, with 12 bases sitting between them. The CDR3 loop spans 12 amino acids. The V gene's germline CDR1 is SNHLY and CDR2 FYNNEI. The CDR3 region is CASRGLGQELFF. In DNA, the CDR3 is TGTGCCAGCAGGGGACTCGGCCAGGAGCTGTTTTTT.

This chain links TRBV6-5 with TRBJ2-7; D perhaps matches TRBD2 (5 bases). CDR1 and CDR2 from the germline V gene are MNHEY and SVGAGI. The ends were cut back, 8 bases at V and 3 bases at J, with 14 bases in the middle. The CDR3 totals 13 residues. CDR3 in DNA: TGTGCCAGCCTCCCCGCGGGTGGCTACGAGCAGTACTTC. Translation gives CASLPAGGYEQYF.

This chain uses TRBV7-8 with TRBJ1-5; D possibly corresponds to TRBD1 (5 bases). Germline V lookup: CDR1 SGHVS, CDR2 FQNEAQ. The length of the CDR3 is 13 residues. V lost 10 bases and J lost 5, with 15 bases in between. CDR3 sequence: CATRKTADQPQHF. The CDR3 DNA sequence: TGTGCCACCCGAAAGACAGCAGATCAGCCCCAGCATTTT.

The chain recombines TRBV7-8 with TRBJ2-5; possible D gene TRBD2, 6 bases. TRBJ2-7 matches the DNA end more closely, so the J call is doubtful. Germline CDR1 SGHVS, CDR2 FQNEAQ. The CDR3 runs 14 residues. CDR3 DNA sequence: TGTGCCAGCAGCTGGGGGGTAGGGGTCTACGAGCAGTACTTC. Its protein is CASSWGVGVYEQYF.